The rows below give T cell receptor beta chains drawn from one sample of a study of blood T cell repertoires in COVID-19. Generated by immunoSEQ multiplex PCR, the TCRdb table keeps only in-frame clones and is missing some. In the table there are roughly 250,000 clones, approximately 90% of which are singletons. The sequenced sample consisted of PBMCs or T cells enriched from blood (not recorded which). All receptors derive from a woman aged 18-35 years who had recovered from COVID-19. Each CDR3 is given with its conserved first and last residue. Clone size appears in some rows only: once, few, many, or a class for an expanded clone.

abundance	v_gene	j_gene	CDR3aa
-	TRBV11-3	TRBJ1-2	CASSPPDRGYTF
-	TRBV19	TRBJ1-1	CASSLQGGGTEAFF
-	TRBV12-3/TRBV12-4	TRBJ1-6	CASSPSLNSPLHF
-	TRBV5-1	TRBJ2-3	CASSRLAGGIDTQYF
-	TRBV10-2	TRBJ1-6	CASSEVSGNSPLHF
-	TRBV7-9	TRBJ2-7	CASSFRGEQYF
-	TRBV5-1	TRBJ1-2	CASSLGAPGGYTF
-	TRBV19	TRBJ2-2	CASSVGGPGELFF
-	TRBV3-1/TRBV3-2	TRBJ1-2	CASSQRDRGRYGYTF
-	TRBV5-4	TRBJ1-2	CASSLGGQGPYGYTF
-	TRBV9	TRBJ2-3	CASSPGTSGEEYF
-	TRBV19	TRBJ2-3	CASSLAGVDLLNTQYF
-	TRBV18	TRBJ2-2	CASSEAPLNTGELFF
-	TRBV2	TRBJ2-5	CASSEWRETQYF
few	TRBV2	TRBJ1-4	CASSFDPTGSVEKLFF
few	TRBV10-3	TRBJ1-4	CAISNPHGQAGWEKLFF
once	TRBV2	TRBJ2-2	CASGRQGNTGELFF
-	TRBV4-1	TRBJ1-4	CASSQGPRDRDEKLFF
-	TRBV5-6	TRBJ1-6	CASSPGPPGISSPLHF
-	TRBV18	TRBJ1-3	CASSPGLGQNTIYF
-	TRBV7-2	TRBJ2-3	CASSLSGGLTDTQYF
-	TRBV19	TRBJ1-5	CASSGTGGAGNQPQHF
-	TRBV11-2	TRBJ2-1	CASSLTGGKNEQFF
-	TRBV7-2	TRBJ1-2	CASSTPGQGARGNYGYTF
-	TRBV12-3/TRBV12-4	TRBJ1-2	CASSAGSNYGYTF
-	TRBV5-4	TRBJ1-1	CASSLGGSISLEAFF
-	TRBV27	TRBJ2-1	CASTTSGRAIYNEQFF
-	TRBV28	TRBJ1-3	CASRGQGENTIYF
once	TRBV15	TRBJ1-6	CATSMGVKNSPLHF
-	TRBV2	TRBJ1-1	CASRTRAAEAFF
once	TRBV27	TRBJ1-1	CASSLSVWGFVGGNTEAFF
-	TRBV9	TRBJ2-5	CASSAGGGYPETQYF
-	TRBV14	TRBJ2-5	CASSPLDRQETQYF
-	TRBV19	TRBJ1-2	CASARHQTVSFGYTF
-	TRBV19	TRBJ1-2	CAVGTAYGYTF
-	TRBV11-2	TRBJ2-1	CASSTLDFRAYNEQFF
-	TRBV4-3	TRBJ1-1	CASSQVGTPNTEAFF
-	TRBV5-1	TRBJ1-3	CASSLSGGSGNTIYF
-	TRBV6-2/TRBV6-3	TRBJ2-3	CASSLLERGGTDTQYF
-	TRBV6-5	TRBJ2-7	CASSPRSSGEAEQYF
-	TRBV5-1	TRBJ1-6	CASSDTDRTPAPLHF
-	TRBV6-6	TRBJ2-3	CASSPGLSTDTQYF
-	TRBV19	TRBJ2-2	CASSIEGRANTGELFF
few	TRBV18	TRBJ1-1	CASSPTSVRAGNGDTEAFF
-	TRBV10-3	TRBJ1-5	CARPDRTPYSNQPQHF
-	TRBV7-3	TRBJ2-2	CASSSDRGRGTGELFF
-	TRBV5-6	TRBJ1-6	CASSLGGTGFSPLHF
-	TRBV6-4	TRBJ1-2	CASSDQPGQGFYGYTF
-	TRBV2	TRBJ2-2	CASSGRGLDTGELFF
few	TRBV4-1	TRBJ2-2	CASSQRGTDTGELFF
-	TRBV7-8	TRBJ2-7	CASSRHSSYEQYF
once	TRBV4-3	TRBJ1-1	CASSQDPTGLGTEAFF
-	TRBV3-1/TRBV3-2	TRBJ2-1	CASRTSGSYNEQFF
-	TRBV7-9	TRBJ2-5	CASSSTGETQYF
-	TRBV10-3	TRBJ2-2	CAINLRDTGELFF
-	TRBV3-1/TRBV3-2	TRBJ2-1	CASSRDFYRRNEQFF
-	TRBV18	TRBJ1-6	CASSPGRVNSNSPLHF
once	TRBV7-9	TRBJ1-1	CASSFRTDRNTEAFF